This T cell receptor beta chain is drawn from a study of control samples from healthy donors and cancer patients. Libraries were prepared by immunoSEQ multiplex PCR; TCRdb keeps only in-frame clonotypes and omits some of them. The sample has approximately 150,000 clones; around 90% are singletons. V dropped 5 bases and J dropped 6 bases, with 10 bases sitting between them. Germline-derived CDR1 and CDR2 are LNHDA and SQIVND (reference sequence). The CDR3 is 12 amino acids. The chain combines TRBV19 with TRBJ1-1; TRBD1 might be the D (5 bases). The TCR originated in a man aged 25-45 years in good health. The source material was blood. In nucleotides, the CDR3 is TGTGCCAGTAGTTTTGGGGGATCTGAAGCTTTCTTT. It is translated as CASSFGGSEAFF.